This entry features one TCR beta chain sequence. Its binding antigen is unknown. No qualities accompany the bases; no much larger clone lies one base away. The data were taken from a study of T cell responses to AZD1222 COVID-19 vaccine (dated by TCRdb to the early 2020s). Looking at the study overall: A total of 230 or so trial participants underwent TCR sequencing, of whom about 210 received two doses of AZD1222 and 26 received two doses of the MenACWY control vaccine. Enrollment into the trials was organized by age into subgroups of 18-55, 56-69 and 70-plus years, and those subgroups contained roughly 140, 27 and 60 TCR-sequenced participants, respectively. Broad study findings and their caveats: In the small 56-69-year group, the increase in depth fell short of significance, most likely because of low power. CD4 TCRs associated with the vaccine covered the entire spike protein, and the dominant responses were in regions 160-218 and 743-854. Most participants were white British and females outnumbered males, and the authors suggested that clonal diversity may have been underestimated. After two AZD1222 doses, spike-specific TCR breadth and depth were significantly higher than at day 0 and than in MenACWY recipients. Reportedly, almost half of the unique spike-specific TCRs recognized epitopes lying outside the regions that are mutated in the B.1.351 and B.1.1.7 variants. Only five to seven AZD1222 recipients were SARS-CoV-2 seropositive at baseline, limiting conclusions about previously exposed vaccinees. No day 14 peak-response samples were available, so repertoires were characterized only after the peak T cell response.

The CDR3 regions of human TCRbeta chains were subjected to immunosequencing. As for the authors' bioinformatics: Repertoire TCRs were matched against a reference library of SARS-CoV-2-specific TCRs generated with the MIRA antigen-specificity platform. Breadth was defined as the fraction of unique TCRs that were SARS-CoV-2-associated. Depth was defined as the fraction of total T cells that were SARS-CoV-2-associated. Using the MIRA data, each spike-specific TCR was mapped to the spike region that the TCR reacts to and placed in a CD4 or CD8 class. Log10-transformed breadth and depth values were compared by one-way ANOVA with Sidak's multiple comparisons tests. The clones in this table, taken by TCRdb from immuneACCESS, are in-frame only. Not every clone is retained; where verified, under half of the shortfall comes from an unresolved V gene, and the cause of the rest is unknown. The V and J calls and clone size come from that table; D and trimming were worked out from the DNA. The sample table records 150,000 to 200,000 clones; roughly nine tenths of these occur just once. The ten largest clones capture 1.5% to 2% of the sample.

Sample time point, as interpreted from the label and publication: about 28 days (+/-7) after the second vaccine dose. Because spike-specific TCR depth and breadth did not differ between the two schedules, AZD1222 recipients who got a second dose at roughly 4 weeks were pooled with those who got a second dose at roughly 12 weeks. Samples from vaccinated people were obtained from the UK trials COV001 and COV002, which included a single-blind randomized controlled phase 2/3 trial of AZD1222 (ChAdOx1 nCoV-19) in healthy adults. For TCRbeta chain sequencing, PBMC samples were collected from trial participants at day 0 and at day 28 after the second dose. Material: peripheral blood, obtained 28 days after the second AZD1222 dose. The TCR was taken from an adult who received the AZD1222 COVID-19 vaccine.

The DNA sequence is given as TGTGCCTGGAGTGTAGATAGCGGGGGTTACAATGAGCAGTTCTTC. This encodes CAWSVDSGGYNEQFF. The sequence links TRBV30 to TRBJ2-1; 9 middle bases align to TRBD2. The junction shows trimming of 0 bases on V and 4 bases on J, and the gene matches do not reach 4 bases of it. The CDR3 contains 15 residues, cysteine and phenylalanine counted. Of all the DNA, just the CDR3 is kept, 45 bases in frame from base 1. In the germline V gene (reference sequence), CDR1 corresponds to GTSNPN and CDR2 to SVGIG.